The rows below give T cell receptor beta chains drawn from one sample of a study of memory CD4+ T cells and cytomegalovirus serostatus. Generated by immunoSEQ multiplex PCR, the TCRdb table keeps only in-frame clones and is missing some. The table records approximately 44,000 clones, about 79% of them present only once. Sequenced sample: memory CD4+ T cells from blood. Receptor source: an adult in good health and CMV-seronegative. CDR3s include the opening cysteine and the closing phenylalanine or tryptophan. D genes are given only for firm matches. Size is omitted from some rows. Given values are once, few, many or a class for expanded clones.

TRBV7-9	-	TRBJ1-5	-	CASSLMSDQPQHF	TGTGCCAGCAGCTTAATGTCTGATCAGCCCCAGCATTTT
TRBV2	-	TRBJ2-3	-	CASSSDTDTQYF	TGTGCCAGCAGTTCGGACACAGATACGCAGTATTTT
TRBV6-1	medium-sized	TRBJ2-5	-	CATSRGQQETQYF	TGTGCCACCAGCCGGGGGCAACAAGAGACCCAGTACTTC
TRBV19	-	TRBJ1-5	TRBD1	CASRRQGGNQPQHF	TGTGCCAGTAGAAGACAGGGGGGCAATCAGCCCCAGCATTTT
TRBV5-1	once	TRBJ2-1	-	CASSLHRDSNEQFF	TGCGCCAGCAGCTTACACAGGGACTCCAATGAGCAGTTCTTC
TRBV4-2	-	TRBJ1-4	-	CASSQDHGEHGEKLFF	TGTGCCAGCAGCCAAGATCATGGGGAACACGGGGAAAAACTGTTTTTT
TRBV4-3	-	TRBJ2-7	-	CASSQDVYPTYEQYF	TGCGCCAGCAGCCAAGATGTCTATCCAACCTACGAGCAGTACTTC
TRBV4-3	once	TRBJ2-3	TRBD2	CASSQGLGGVGTDTQYF	TGCGCCAGCAGCCAGGGTCTGGGAGGGGTGGGCACAGATACGCAGTATTTT
TRBV5-1	once	TRBJ2-7	TRBD2	CASSGTGGRSYEQYF	TGCGCCAGCAGCGGTACGGGAGGGCGATCCTACGAGCAGTACTTC
TRBV27	-	TRBJ2-7	-	CASSFDRRTTSYEQYF	TGTGCCAGCAGTTTCGACAGGCGCACTACCTCCTACGAGCAGTACTTC
TRBV11-2	-	TRBJ2-5	-	CASSTRVIQETQYF	TGTGCCAGCAGCACCAGGGTAATCCAAGAGACCCAGTACTTC
TRBV4-3	-	TRBJ2-7	-	CASSQDIGQPYEQYF	TGCGCCAGCAGCCAAGATATAGGACAGCCTTACGAGCAGTACTTC
TRBV5-1	-	TRBJ1-1	-	CASSLVGAGEAFF	TGCGCCAGCAGCTTGGTGGGGGCGGGTGAAGCTTTCTTT
TRBV30	-	TRBJ1-1	-	CAWKGRLNTEAFF	TGTGCCTGGAAAGGCAGGCTGAACACTGAAGCTTTCTTT
TRBV9	once	TRBJ2-5	TRBD1	CASSATGIQETQYF	TGTGCCAGCAGCGCGACAGGGATCCAAGAGACCCAGTACTTC